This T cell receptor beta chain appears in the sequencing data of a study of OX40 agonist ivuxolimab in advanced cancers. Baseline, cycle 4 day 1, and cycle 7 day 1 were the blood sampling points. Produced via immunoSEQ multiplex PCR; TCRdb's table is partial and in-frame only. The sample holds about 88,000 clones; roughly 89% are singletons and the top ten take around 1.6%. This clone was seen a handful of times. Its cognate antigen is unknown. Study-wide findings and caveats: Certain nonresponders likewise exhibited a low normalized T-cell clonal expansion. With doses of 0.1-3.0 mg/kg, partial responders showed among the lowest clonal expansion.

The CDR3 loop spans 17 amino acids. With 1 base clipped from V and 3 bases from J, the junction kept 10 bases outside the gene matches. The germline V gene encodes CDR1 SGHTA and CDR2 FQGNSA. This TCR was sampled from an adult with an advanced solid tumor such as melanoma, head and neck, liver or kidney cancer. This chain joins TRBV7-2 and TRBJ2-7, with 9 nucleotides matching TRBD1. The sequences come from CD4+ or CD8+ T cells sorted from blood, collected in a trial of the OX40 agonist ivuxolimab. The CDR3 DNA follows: TGTGCCAGCAGCTTAGGACCTGCGGGACAGGGTAACTACGAGCAGTACTTC. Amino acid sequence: CASSLGPAGQGNYEQYF.